Reported below is one TCR beta chain. Its cognate antigen is unknown. The CDR3 has 15 amino acids. Germline CDR1 is ENHRY and CDR2 is SYGVKD. After removal of 2 bases from V and 2 bases from J, the junction contained 1 base not matched to a gene. The data were taken from a study of T-cell reconstitution after alpha-beta-depleted transplantation in children. Findings of the study overall: Hyperexpanded clones declined; after one year, newly produced T cells mostly supplied diversity. Some patients owed their high day-60 TCRbeta diversity to surviving recipient T cells and thymic progenitors.

A library of TCRbeta sequences, prepared with unique molecular identifiers, was generated. TCRdb re-called the PCR reads with MiXCR, one entry per CDR3 protein. The sample lists hundreds of thousands of distinct CDR3 sequences, roughly 16% occurring once. The chain carries TRBV10-3 and TRBJ2-7; 12 bases match TRBD1. The sequencing here drew on PBMCs, mostly from graft donor cells, taken 360 days after TCRalphabeta/CD19-depleted stem cell transplant. The source of this sequence is a male patient between 2 and 15 years old who had a stem cell transplant for acute lymphoblastic leukemia, so the T cells may come from the graft donor. CDR3 bases: TGTGCCATCAGTGAGGGGGACAGGGGGCCCTACGAGCAGTACTTC. The encoded protein is CAISEGDRGPYEQYF.